These 8 T cell receptor beta chains share one sample of origin, sequenced in a study of response to subunit inactivated influenza vaccine. From the RT-PCR reads, TCRdb called clonotypes with MiXCR, one entry per CDR3 protein. The repertoire holds 250,000 to 350,000 distinct CDR3 sequences, roughly 20% seen once, with 10% to 13% in the top ten. The source was PBMCs from blood, collected roughly 20 months after vaccination. The receptors shown here come from a man between 50 and 69 years old who received an inactivated influenza vaccine.

V and J are TRBV3-1 and TRBJ1-5; unclear D gene. The germline V gene has CDR1 LGHDT and CDR2 YNNKEL (reference sequence). Trimming took off 5 bases at V and 3 bases at J, with 14 bases between the two ends. The CDR3 runs 15 residues. CDR3 sequence: CASSESLYSNQPQHF. The CDR3 nucleotides are TGTGCCAGCAGCGAAAGTCTCTATTCCAATCAGCCCCAGCATTTT.

The chain links TRBV7-2 to TRBJ1-6, with D uncertain. CDR1 and CDR2 (germline): SGHTA, FQGNSA. The V end was cut by 7 bases, the J end by 2 bases, with 12 bases between. CDR3 length: 15 amino acids. CDR3 in DNA: TGTGCCAGCACCTTTCAGGTTCCCTATAATTCACCCCTCCACTTT. This codes for CASTFQVPYNSPLHF.

The chain combines TRBV4-2 with TRBJ2-3, with D possibly TRBD1 on 5 matching bases. The CDR3 totals 13 residues. CDR1 is LGHNA and CDR2 is YNFKEQ in the germline V gene. The V gene lost 3 bases and the J gene lost 4 bases, with 8 bases spanning the gap. The CDR3 DNA reads as TGTGCCAGCAGCCAGGGGCTCGCAGATACGCAGTATTTT. It yields the protein CASSQGLADTQYF.

The chain is built from TRBV5-1 and TRBJ1-6, with 7 bases lining up with TRBD1. The CDR3 sequence is 15 residues long. After removal of 0 bases from V and 7 bases from J, the junction contained 4 bases not matched to a gene. Germline assignment: CDR1 SGHRS and CDR2 YFSETQ. CDR3 nucleotide sequence: TGCGCCAGCAGCTTGGCCCAGGGGGAGAATTCACCCCTCCACTTT. Translation: CASSLAQGENSPLHF.

This clonotype has just a few counts. DNA of the CDR3: TGTGCCAGCAGCTTAACATGGGGGCGAAGTACCTATGGCTACACCTTC. This encodes CASSLTWGRSTYGYTF. The V gene is TRBV7-9, the J gene TRBJ1-2, with D perhaps TRBD1 (6 bases). Germline CDR1 is SEHNR and CDR2 is FQNEAQ (reference sequence). V was clipped by 2 bases and J by 4 bases, with 17 bases between them. The CDR3 runs to 16 residues.

Note on this clonotype: A much larger clone lies a single base off, so this may be a read error. This chain links TRBV12-3 or TRBV12-4 with TRBJ1-4; TRBD1 matches 9 bases. The CDR3 runs 14 residues. As DNA, the CDR3 is TGTGCCAGCAGTCGGACAGGGGTCAATGAAAAACTGTATTTT. Residues: CASSRTGVNEKLYF.

This clonotype has only a few counts. The chain employs TRBV5-1 and TRBJ2-7, with 11 bases identical to TRBD1. V was clipped by 4 bases and J by 3 bases; unmatched bases: 3. Germline CDR1 SGHRS, CDR2 YFSETQ. The CDR3 spans 14 residues. In DNA form, the CDR3 reads TGCGCCAGCAGCACCGGGACAGGGGGCTACGAGCAGTACTTC. Encoded protein: CASSTGTGGYEQYF.

There are a few counts of this clonotype. This chain uses TRBV7-6 with TRBJ1-6; 8 nucleotides align to TRBD1. The CDR3 is 17 residues long. J gave up 5 bases and V 7 bases, and 13 bases lay outside the gene matches. Germline values: CDR1 SGHVS, CDR2 FNYEAQ. CDR3 sequence: CASTLIPRDRNNSPLHF. DNA of the CDR3: TGTGCCAGCACCCTTATCCCCCGGGACAGGAATAATTCACCCCTCCACTTT.